These 12 T cell receptor beta chains were all obtained from the same sample, sequenced in a study of blood T cell repertoires in COVID-19. Using immunoSEQ multiplex PCR, the repertoire was profiled, and TCRdb retains in-frame clones only, with some absent. Among 65,000 to 75,000 clones, over 85% were seen once, and the ten largest hold 1.5%. The sample taken for sequencing was peripheral blood. The receptors shown here come from a man aged 50 to 59 with acute or convalescent COVID-19.

This sequence joins TRBV15 and TRBJ2-3; D call uncertain. Germline-derived CDR1 and CDR2 are LNHNV and YYDKDF (reference sequence). Trimming pared 1 base from V and 0 bases from J, leaving 11 bases between. This CDR3 is 16 amino acids long. The CDR3 DNA follows: TGTGCCACCAGCAGAGTGCGTGTCTCTAGCACAGATACGCAGTATTTT. Translation gives CATSRVRVSSTDTQYF.

This chain uses TRBV7-6 with TRBJ2-7, with D perhaps TRBD2 (6 bases). V lost 0 bases and J 6 bases, leaving 12 bases between the germline ends. Germline lookup yields CDR1 SGHVS and CDR2 FNYEAQ. The CDR3 sequence is 14 residues long. The CDR3 here is CASSLAGPGGEQYF. The CDR3 DNA reads as TGTGCCAGCAGCTTAGCGGGTCCCGGGGGCGAGCAGTACTTC.

The chain recombines TRBV5-4 with TRBJ1-1, with D maybe TRBD1 (5 bases). The V end was cut by 4 bases, the J end by 1 base, with 14 bases between. This CDR3 spans 15 amino acids. CDR1 is SGHNT, CDR2 YYREEE, per germline (reference sequence). The CDR3 loop reads CASSLPVGENTEAFF. CDR3 bases: TGTGCCAGCAGCCTCCCGGTAGGGGAGAACACTGAAGCTTTCTTT.

The V call is TRBV28, the J call TRBJ2-7; 8 positions agree with TRBD1. With 3 bases clipped from V and 1 base from J, the junction kept 8 bases outside the gene matches. This CDR3 has 16 amino acids. Germline loops: CDR1 MDHEN, CDR2 SYDVKM. The DNA of the CDR3 is TGTGCCAGCAGTTTCGGGAACAGGGGGTTTTCCTACGAGCAGTACTTC. It codes for CASSFGNRGFSYEQYF.

Only one count was recorded for this clone. DNA of the CDR3: TGTGCCAGCAGTTTGAAGGGGGGGCACCCGGTGACCTACGAGCAGTACTTC. Encoded protein: CASSLKGGHPVTYEQYF. V is TRBV28 and J is TRBJ2-7, with D maybe TRBD2 (7 bases). The V gene's germline CDR1 is MDHEN and CDR2 SYDVKM. The V and J ends lost 3 bases and 2 bases respectively, with 20 bases between them. The CDR3 is made up of 17 amino acids. Variable domain in full (rest from reference TRBV28 and TRBJ2-7): DVKVTQSSRYLVKRTGEKVFLECVQDMDHENMFWYRQDPGLGLRLIYFSYDVKMKEKGDIPEGYSVSREKKERFSLILESASTNQTSMYLCASSLKGGHPVTYEQYFGPGTRLTVT.

The CDR3 region is CASKKRGADTGELFF. CDR3 nucleotides: TGTGCCAGCAAAAAACGGGGGGCGGACACCGGGGAGCTGTTTTTT. The rearrangement uses TRBV6-5 and TRBJ2-2; D perhaps matches TRBD2 (7 bases). Deletions cut 7 bases from V and 3 bases from J, with 15 bases between. The CDR3 loop spans 15 amino acids. CDR1 and CDR2 from the germline V gene are MNHEY and SVGAGI.

This clone was seen just once. The CDR3 DNA reads TGTGCCAGCAGTTTCTTATATGGACGCTCGACAGGGGTCAGCAATCAGCCCCAGCATTTT. Its protein product is CASSFLYGRSTGVSNQPQHF. The J gene is TRBJ1-5, the V gene TRBV28; TRBD1 aligns across 8 bases. CDR3 size: 20 residues. With V trimmed by 3 bases and J by 1 base, 17 bases remained unmatched. Germline V gene lookup returns CDR1 MDHEN and CDR2 SYDVKM. Based on the CDR3 plus reference TRBV28 and TRBJ1-5, the full variable domain is DVKVTQSSRYLVKRTGEKVFLECVQDMDHENMFWYRQDPGLGLRLIYFSYDVKMKEKGDIPEGYSVSREKKERFSLILESASTNQTSMYLCASSFLYGRSTGVSNQPQHFGDGTRLSIL.

Points on this clone: Distinct nucleotide sequences in the sample also encode this CDR3. The chain joins TRBV5-1 to TRBJ2-3; D gene unclear. V gave up 0 bases and J gave up 0 bases, with 8 bases separating them. The CDR3 spans 15 residues. Germline loops: CDR1 SGHRS, CDR2 YFSETQ. The chain's CDR3 is CASSLDGGSTDTQYF. DNA for the CDR3: TGCGCCAGCAGCTTGGATGGCGGTAGCACAGATACGCAGTATTTT.

The chain joins TRBV28 to TRBJ2-1, with 7 bases fitting TRBD2. Germline-derived CDR1 and CDR2 are MDHEN and SYDVKM. There are 15 residues in the CDR3. V trimming: 3 bases; J trimming: 10 bases; junction bases outside the gene matches: 12. The CDR3 spells CASSFHSGGGDEQFF. The CDR3 DNA sequence: TGTGCCAGCAGTTTCCACTCGGGAGGAGGGGACGAGCAGTTCTTC.

J is TRBJ2-4 and V is TRBV4-3; D gene unclear. This CDR3 region has 17 residues. CDR1 is LGHNA, CDR2 YSLEER, per germline. The V gene lost 0 bases and the J gene lost 2 bases, with 14 bases spanning the gap. The CDR3 coding sequence is TGCGCCAGCAGCCAAGATCGGAGCAGTAGGTCCAAAAACATTCAGTACTTC. Protein product: CASSQDRSSRSKNIQYF.

The chain couples TRBV5-1 to TRBJ2-4; tentative D call: TRBD1 (5 bases). CDR1 SGHRS and CDR2 YFSETQ come from the germline V gene. CDR3 length: 16 amino acids. Trimming took 0 bases from V and 0 from J, leaving 10 bases between them. For the CDR3, the DNA is TGCGCCAGCAGCTTGGTAGGGGCTGGAGCCAAAAACATTCAGTACTTC. It encodes CASSLVGAGAKNIQYF.

The genes are TRBV20-1 and TRBJ2-1; possible D gene TRBD2, 5 bases. Germline V gives CDR1 DFQATT, CDR2 SNEGSKA (reference sequence). The CDR3 has 10 residues. V dropped 5 bases and J dropped 6 bases, with 5 bases sitting between them. In DNA form, the CDR3 reads TGCAGTGCTGGGAGCAATGAGCAGTTCTTC. This translates into CSAGSNEQFF.